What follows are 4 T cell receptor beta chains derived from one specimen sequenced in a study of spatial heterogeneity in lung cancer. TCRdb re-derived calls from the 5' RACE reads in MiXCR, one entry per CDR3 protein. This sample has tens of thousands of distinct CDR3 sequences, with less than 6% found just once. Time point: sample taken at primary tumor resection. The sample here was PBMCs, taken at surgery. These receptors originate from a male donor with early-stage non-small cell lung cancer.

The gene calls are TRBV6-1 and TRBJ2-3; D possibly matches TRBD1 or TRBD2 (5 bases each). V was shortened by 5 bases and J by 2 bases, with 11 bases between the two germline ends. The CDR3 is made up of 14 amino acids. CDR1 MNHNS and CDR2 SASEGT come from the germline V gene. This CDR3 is CASSRDGPTDTQYF. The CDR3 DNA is TGTGCCAGCAGTCGGGACGGCCCCACAGATACGCAGTATTTT.

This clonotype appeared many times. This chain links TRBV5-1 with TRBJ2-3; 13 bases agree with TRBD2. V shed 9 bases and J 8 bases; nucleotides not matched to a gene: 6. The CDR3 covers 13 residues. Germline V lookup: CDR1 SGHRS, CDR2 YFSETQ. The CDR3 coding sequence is TGCGCCACCACCCGGACTAGCGGGAGTACGCAGTATTTT. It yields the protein CATTRTSGSTQYF.

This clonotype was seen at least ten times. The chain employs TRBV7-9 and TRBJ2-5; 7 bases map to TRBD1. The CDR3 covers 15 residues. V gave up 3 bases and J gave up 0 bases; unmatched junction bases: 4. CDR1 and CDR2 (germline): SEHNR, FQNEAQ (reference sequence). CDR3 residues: CASSLGDRDQETQYF. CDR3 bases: TGTGCCAGCAGCTTGGGTGACAGGGACCAAGAGACCCAGTACTTC.

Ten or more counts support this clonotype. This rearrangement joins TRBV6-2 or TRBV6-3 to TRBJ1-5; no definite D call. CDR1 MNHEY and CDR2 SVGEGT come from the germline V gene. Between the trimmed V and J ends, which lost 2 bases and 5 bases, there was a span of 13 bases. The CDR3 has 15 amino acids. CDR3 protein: CASSYASHLDQPQHF. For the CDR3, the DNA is TGTGCCAGCAGTTACGCCAGTCACCTTGATCAGCCCCAGCATTTT.